This T cell receptor beta chain derives from a study of blood T cell repertoires in COVID-19. The V gene end was trimmed by 3 bases and the J gene end by 1 base; junction bases not matched to a gene: 6. Germline CDR1 reads LGHNA; CDR2 reads YNFKEQ. CDR3 length: 16 amino acids. Here immunoSEQ multiplex PCR was the method, and the copy in TCRdb shows in-frame clones only, minus some. The sample has 250,000 to 400,000 clones, almost 90% seen once. This TCR was sampled from a woman aged 25 to 39 with COVID-19, enrolled during active disease. V is TRBV4-2 and J is TRBJ1-1, with TRBD1 identical over 9 bases. The sequenced material came from peripheral blood. CDR3 residues: CASSQGDRASNTEAFF. The CDR3 DNA reads TGTGCCAGCAGCCAGGGGGACAGGGCATCGAACACTGAAGCTTTCTTT.